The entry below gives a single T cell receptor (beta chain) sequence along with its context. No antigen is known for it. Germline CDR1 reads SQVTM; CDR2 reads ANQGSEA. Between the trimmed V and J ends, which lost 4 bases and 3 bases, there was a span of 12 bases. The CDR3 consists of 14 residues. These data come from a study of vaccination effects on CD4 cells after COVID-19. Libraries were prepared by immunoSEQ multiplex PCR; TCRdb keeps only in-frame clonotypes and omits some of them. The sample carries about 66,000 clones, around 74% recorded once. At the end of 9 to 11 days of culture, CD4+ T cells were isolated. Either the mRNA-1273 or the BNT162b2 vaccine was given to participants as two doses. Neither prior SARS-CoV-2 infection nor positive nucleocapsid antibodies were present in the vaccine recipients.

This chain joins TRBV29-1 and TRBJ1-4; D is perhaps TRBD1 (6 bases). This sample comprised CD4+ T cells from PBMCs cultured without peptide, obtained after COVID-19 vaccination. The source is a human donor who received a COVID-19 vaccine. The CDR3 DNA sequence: TGCAGCGTTGGTAGGCAGGGGTCTAATGAAAAACTGTTTTTT. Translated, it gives CSVGRQGSNEKLFF.